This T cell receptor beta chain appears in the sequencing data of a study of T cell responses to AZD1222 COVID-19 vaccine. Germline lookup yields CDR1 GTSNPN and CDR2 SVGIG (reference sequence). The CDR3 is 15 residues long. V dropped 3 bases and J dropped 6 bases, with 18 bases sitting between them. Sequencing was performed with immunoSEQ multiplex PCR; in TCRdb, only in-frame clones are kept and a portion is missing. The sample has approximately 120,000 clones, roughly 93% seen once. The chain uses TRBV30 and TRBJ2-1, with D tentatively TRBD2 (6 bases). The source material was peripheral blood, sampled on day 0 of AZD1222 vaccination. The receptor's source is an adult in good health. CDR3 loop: CAWSEGTVRTNEQFF. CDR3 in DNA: TGTGCCTGGAGCGAAGGGACTGTCCGCACCAATGAGCAGTTCTTC.